These 27 T cell receptor beta chains came from one sample sequenced in a study of blood T cell repertoires in COVID-19. Assay used: immunoSEQ multiplex PCR; TCRdb lists only in-frame clones, some missing. The data contain about 240,000 clones, about 90% of them singletons. The specimen was PBMCs or T cells enriched from blood (not recorded which). These receptors originate from a middle-aged woman with acute COVID-19.

This clone was detected once. This chain uses TRBV27 with TRBJ2-3; tentatively, D is TRBD2 (5 bases). This CDR3 has 13 residues. Germline CDR1 is MNHEY and CDR2 is SMNVEV (reference sequence). V dropped 2 bases and J dropped 9 bases, with 12 bases sitting between them. The CDR3: CASSLLGASTQYF. As DNA, the CDR3 is TGTGCCAGCAGTTTACTGGGAGCGTCGACGCAGTATTTT.

The V call is TRBV14, the J call TRBJ1-1; D not certain. The V end was cut by 4 bases, the J end by 1 base, with 10 bases between. Per germline, CDR1 SGHDN and CDR2 FVKESK. This CDR3 contains 14 residues. The CDR3 nucleotides are TGTGCCAGCAGCCCGACAAAATCGAACACTGAAGCTTTCTTT. It translates to CASSPTKSNTEAFF.

This chain links TRBV5-4 with TRBJ2-1; no reliable D call. The V end lost 2 bases, the J end lost 2 bases, and 11 bases lay between the germline ends. The CDR3 is 15 residues long. The germline CDR1 and CDR2 sequences are SGHNT and YYREEE (reference sequence). The CDR3 coding sequence is TGTGCCAGCAGCTTCGGTTCAAAGACCTACAATGAGCAGTTCTTC. Its protein product is CASSFGSKTYNEQFF.

The V call is TRBV3-1 (or the pseudogene TRBV3-2), the J call TRBJ2-1; 8 bases agree with TRBD1. This CDR3 is 15 amino acids long. The germline CDR1 and CDR2 sequences are LGHDT and YNNKEL (reference sequence). V shed 1 base and J 6 bases; nucleotides not matched to a gene: 5. CDR3: CASSQVDRGGNEQFF. The CDR3 DNA reads TGTGCCAGCAGCCAAGTCGACAGGGGAGGCAATGAGCAGTTCTTC.

The chain carries TRBV7-8 and TRBJ1-5; D is unresolved. Germline CDR1 SGHVS, CDR2 FQNEAQ. This CDR3 spans 15 amino acids. Trimming took 1 base from V and 0 from J, leaving 7 bases between them. CDR3 protein: CASSLDRNSNQPQHF. CDR3 coding DNA: TGTGCCAGCAGCTTAGACAGAAATAGCAATCAGCCCCAGCATTTT.

This chain connects TRBV9 to TRBJ1-2; D is uncertain. Germline V lookup: CDR1 SGDLS, CDR2 YYNGEE. The CDR3 spans 14 residues. Trimming stripped 4 bases from V and 6 bases from J, with 16 bases between. The CDR3, as DNA: TGTGCCAGCAGCCGACCGGGAGGCCTCGATGGCTACACCTTC. Translating it yields CASSRPGGLDGYTF.

The DNA of the CDR3 is TGTGCCAGCAGCGTCGCCACCGGGACTAGACTAAACAATGAGCAGTTCTTC. Translated, it gives CASSVATGTRLNNEQFF. The chain is built from TRBV9 and TRBJ2-1; 8 bases agree with TRBD2. The CDR3 has 17 residues. Germline V gene lookup returns CDR1 SGDLS and CDR2 YYNGEE. Trimming took 2 bases from V and 5 from J; bases not matched to a gene: 12. Drawing the rest from reference TRBV9 and TRBJ2-1, the complete variable domain is DSGVTQTPKHLITATGQRVTLRCSPRSGDLSVYWYQQSLDQGLQFLIQYYNGEERAKGNILERFSAQQFPDLHSELNLSSLELGDSALYFCASSVATGTRLNNEQFFGPGTRLTVL.

J is TRBJ1-1 and V is TRBV5-1; 9 nucleotides line up with TRBD1. Germline CDR1 is SGHRS and CDR2 is YFSETQ. CDR3 size: 16 residues. With V trimmed by 0 bases and J by 0 bases, 3 bases remained unmatched. In DNA form, the CDR3 reads TGCGCCAGCAGCTTGGCCGGGACAGGGATGAACACTGAAGCTTTCTTT. Amino acid sequence: CASSLAGTGMNTEAFF.

The chain combines TRBV27 with TRBJ2-5; 13 bases fit TRBD2. Germline-derived CDR1 and CDR2 are MNHEY and SMNVEV (reference sequence). The trim removed 6 bases at V and 5 bases at J, leaving 15 bases unmatched. The CDR3 runs to 18 residues. CDR3 bases: TGTGCCAGCAGGGCAAGAGGGACTAGCGGGACCTTCCACGAGACCCAGTACTTC. As protein: CASRARGTSGTFHETQYF.

For this clone: This sample includes further DNA sequences coding for the same CDR3. This chain joins TRBV19 and TRBJ1-3; 8 bases agree with TRBD1. The CDR3 covers 15 residues. In germline, CDR1 is LNHDA, CDR2 SQIVND (reference sequence). Trimming cost V 3 bases and J 2 bases; bases outside gene matches: 3. CDR3 bases: TGTGCCAGTAGTATCCCGACAGGGGCTGGAAACACCATATATTTT. Its protein product is CASSIPTGAGNTIYF.

The chain couples TRBV5-1 to TRBJ1-1; 10 bases are shared with TRBD1. V trimming: 8 bases; J trimming: 1 base; junction bases outside the gene matches: 5. This CDR3 has 14 residues. Germline assignment: CDR1 SGHRS and CDR2 YFSETQ. The CDR3 loop reads CASGQGGKNTEAFF. The DNA for the CDR3 is TGCGCCAGTGGACAGGGGGGGAAGAACACTGAAGCTTTCTTT.

Only a few counts were recorded for this clone. Additional DNA sequences in this sample encode the identical CDR3. CDR3 sequence reads: CASSGRYNEQFF. The DNA for the CDR3 is TGTGCCAGTAGTGGGCGCTACAATGAGCAGTTCTTC. The chain carries TRBV19 and TRBJ2-1; the D is unclear. Germline V gene lookup returns CDR1 LNHDA and CDR2 SQIVND (reference sequence). CDR3 length equals 12 residues. The germline V and J ends were trimmed by 5 bases and 3 bases, with 5 bases remaining between them. The variable domain in full, completed from reference TRBV19 and TRBJ2-1, reads DGGITQSPKYLFRKEGQNVTLSCEQNLNHDAMYWYRQDPGQGLRLIYYSQIVNDFQKGDIAEGYSVSREKKESFPLTVTSAQKNPTAFYLCASSGRYNEQFFGPGTRLTVL.

The genes are TRBV5-1 and TRBJ1-2; 12 bases fit TRBD1. The ends lost 4 bases at V and 3 bases at J; junction bases unmatched: 10. The CDR3 covers 17 residues. Germline CDR1 SGHRS, CDR2 YFSETQ. The CDR3 protein is CASSARDRGREDYGYTF. In DNA, the CDR3 is TGCGCCAGCAGCGCCCGGGACAGGGGGCGAGAGGACTATGGCTACACCTTC. Full variable domain (missing parts from reference TRBV5-1 and TRBJ1-2): KAGVTQTPRYLIKTRGQQVTLSCSPISGHRSVSWYQQTPGQGLQFLFEYFSETQRNKGNFPGRFSGRQFSNSRSEMNVSTLELGDSALYLCASSARDRGREDYGYTFGSGTRLTVV.

This chain uses TRBV29-1 with TRBJ1-2; 7 nucleotides line up with TRBD1. J lost 4 bases, V lost 7 bases, and 9 bases had no gene match. The CDR3 totals 13 residues. CDR1 SQVTM and CDR2 ANQGSEA come from the germline V gene. DNA of the CDR3: TGCAGCGCCACTACAGGGGCGGGCTATGGCTACACCTTC. Translating gives CSATTGAGYGYTF.

The genes are TRBV11-3 and TRBJ2-3; D might be TRBD2 (5 bases). CDR1 SGHNT and CDR2 YENEEA come from the germline V gene. The CDR3 runs to 18 residues. V was clipped by 5 bases and J by 0 bases, with 21 bases between them. CDR3: CASSARGKLRSSTDTQYF. CDR3 coding DNA: TGTGCCAGCAGCGCCCGGGGTAAGTTGCGGTCTAGCACAGATACGCAGTATTTT.

The chain recombines TRBV5-1 with TRBJ2-5; TRBD2 agrees at 7 bases. The CDR3 is 16 amino acids. Germline CDR1 and CDR2: SGHRS and YFSETQ. V trimming: 6 bases; J trimming: 4 bases; junction bases outside the gene matches: 15. The CDR3 here is CASNTGEGLFGETQYF. The CDR3 DNA reads as TGCGCCAGCAACACGGGGGAGGGCCTCTTCGGAGAGACCCAGTACTTC.

V and J are TRBV15 and TRBJ2-1, with D hard to call. Germline assignment: CDR1 LNHNV and CDR2 YYDKDF (reference sequence). The CDR3 has 14 amino acids. Trimming stripped 2 bases from V and 3 bases from J, with 8 bases between. The DNA for the CDR3 is TGTGCCACCAGCAGATCCCGCGACTACAATGAGCAGTTCTTC. Protein product: CATSRSRDYNEQFF. The whole variable domain, remainder taken from reference TRBV15 and TRBJ2-1, is DAMVIQNPRYQVTQFGKPVTLSCSQTLNHNVMYWYQQKSSQAPKLLFHYYDKDFNNEADTPDNFQSRRPNTSFCFLDIRSPGLGDTAMYLCATSRSRDYNEQFFGPGTRLTVL.

The chain recombines TRBV9 with TRBJ2-3; 16 bases agree with TRBD2. V gave up 3 bases and J gave up 0 bases; unmatched junction bases: 13. CDR1 and CDR2 from the germline V gene are SGDLS and YYNGEE. CDR3 length: 21 residues. The chain's CDR3 is CASSGHTGTSGRAESTDTQYF. The CDR3 bases are TGTGCCAGCAGCGGTCACACCGGGACTAGCGGGAGGGCCGAAAGCACAGATACGCAGTATTTT.

The genes are TRBV18 and TRBJ2-5; D gene ambiguous. The V end lost 3 bases, the J end lost 3 bases, and 5 bases lay between the germline ends. From germline, CDR1 is KGHSH and CDR2 LQKENI. The length of the CDR3 is 12 residues. CDR3: CASSPNEETQYF. The CDR3 region has the DNA TGTGCCAGCTCACCCAATGAAGAGACCCAGTACTTC.

The rearrangement uses TRBV19 and TRBJ2-3; 7 nucleotides align to TRBD2. Germline loops: CDR1 LNHDA, CDR2 SQIVND (reference sequence). This CDR3 region has 15 residues. The V gene end was trimmed by 3 bases and the J gene end by 4 bases; junction bases not matched to a gene: 7. CDR3 coding DNA: TGTGCCAGTAGTATTAGGGCGGGAGAATCAGATACGCAGTATTTT. Protein: CASSIRAGESDTQYF.

This chain links TRBV19 with TRBJ2-7, with 13 bases fitting TRBD2. With 5 bases clipped from V and 7 bases from J, the junction kept 14 bases outside the gene matches. The CDR3 has 17 amino acids. The germline CDR1 and CDR2 sequences are LNHDA and SQIVND (reference sequence). The CDR3 DNA reads as TGTGCCAGTAGTCCCGAGACTAGCGGGAGGATAATGGGTGAGCAGTACTTC. It yields the protein CASSPETSGRIMGEQYF.

This chain uses TRBV19 with TRBJ2-1; 7 bases match TRBD2. CDR3 size: 15 residues. The V gene's germline CDR1 is LNHDA and CDR2 SQIVND (reference sequence). Trimming removed 3 bases from V and 1 base from J; junction bases left unmatched: 3. CDR3 bases: TGTGCCAGTAGTATGGCGGGAGTATCCTACAATGAGCAGTTCTTC. Translating it yields CASSMAGVSYNEQFF.

The CDR3 DNA reads TGTGCCAGCAGCCAGATCCAAGGACAGGGCCGTTACGAGCAGTACTTC. It encodes CASSQIQGQGRYEQYF. The chain uses TRBV14 and TRBJ2-7; 8 nucleotides align to TRBD1. There are 16 residues in the CDR3. V was clipped by 3 bases and J by 4 bases; unmatched bases: 11. Germline CDR1 is SGHDN and CDR2 is FVKESK.

This sequence joins TRBV6-5 and TRBJ1-1, with 7 bases that match TRBD1. The CDR3 consists of 13 residues. Germline trimming cut 10 bases from V and 0 bases from J; bases unmatched to any gene: 5. Germline V lookup: CDR1 MNHEY, CDR2 SVGAGI. In DNA form, the CDR3 reads TGTGCCACCAGGAGGGGGCTGAACACTGAAGCTTTCTTT. It translates to CATRRGLNTEAFF.

This chain uses TRBV7-3 with TRBJ2-2; TRBD2 agrees at 10 bases. The CDR3 is 15 residues long. The ends lost 8 bases at V and 2 bases at J; junction bases unmatched: 5. Per germline, CDR1 SGHTA and CDR2 FQGTGA. The CDR3 nucleotides read TGTGCCAGCGGAAGGACTAGCGGAAACACCGGGGAGCTGTTTTTT. The encoded protein is CASGRTSGNTGELFF.

The chain carries TRBV4-1 and TRBJ1-5; D is possibly TRBD1 (6 bases). V gave up 3 bases and J gave up 4 bases, with 7 bases separating them. CDR1 and CDR2 (germline): MGHRA, YSYEKL. The CDR3 has 13 amino acids. The CDR3 bases are TGCGCCAGCAGCCACGGACAGAATCAGCCCCAGCATTTT. It codes for CASSHGQNQPQHF.

V is TRBV9 and J is TRBJ2-1; D unclear. The CDR3 sequence is 16 residues long. Per germline, CDR1 SGDLS and CDR2 YYNGEE. Trimming stripped 0 bases from V and 0 bases from J, with 10 bases between. CDR3 residues: CASSVDSRGSYNEQFF. CDR3 coding DNA: TGTGCCAGCAGCGTAGATAGCAGAGGCTCCTACAATGAGCAGTTCTTC.